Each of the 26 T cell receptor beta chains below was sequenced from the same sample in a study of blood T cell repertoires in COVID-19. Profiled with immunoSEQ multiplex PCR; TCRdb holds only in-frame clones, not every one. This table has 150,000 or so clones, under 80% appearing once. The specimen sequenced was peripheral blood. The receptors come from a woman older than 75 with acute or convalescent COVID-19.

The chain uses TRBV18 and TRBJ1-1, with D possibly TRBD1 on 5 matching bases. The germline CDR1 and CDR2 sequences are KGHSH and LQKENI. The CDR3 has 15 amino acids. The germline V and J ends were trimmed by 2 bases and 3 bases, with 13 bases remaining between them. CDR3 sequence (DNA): TGTGCCAGCTCACCAGTCGTCAGGGCGGACACTGAAGCTTTCTTT. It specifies CASSPVVRADTEAFF.

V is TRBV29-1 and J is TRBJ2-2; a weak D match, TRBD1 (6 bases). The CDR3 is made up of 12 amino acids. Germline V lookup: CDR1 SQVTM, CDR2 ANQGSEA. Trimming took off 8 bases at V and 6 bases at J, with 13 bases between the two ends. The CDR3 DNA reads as TGCAGCTCACTAGAGGGGGCCGGGGAGCTGTTTTTT. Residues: CSSLEGAGELFF.

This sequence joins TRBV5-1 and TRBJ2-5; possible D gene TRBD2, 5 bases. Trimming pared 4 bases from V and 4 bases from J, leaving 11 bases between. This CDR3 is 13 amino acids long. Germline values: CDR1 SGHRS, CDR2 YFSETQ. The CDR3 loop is CASSMGVLETQYF. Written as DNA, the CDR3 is TGCGCCAGCAGCATGGGAGTGCTAGAGACCCAGTACTTC. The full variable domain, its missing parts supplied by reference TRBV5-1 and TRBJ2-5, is KAGVTQTPRYLIKTRGQQVTLSCSPISGHRSVSWYQQTPGQGLQFLFEYFSETQRNKGNFPGRFSGRQFSNSRSEMNVSTLELGDSALYLCASSMGVLETQYFGPGTRLLVL.

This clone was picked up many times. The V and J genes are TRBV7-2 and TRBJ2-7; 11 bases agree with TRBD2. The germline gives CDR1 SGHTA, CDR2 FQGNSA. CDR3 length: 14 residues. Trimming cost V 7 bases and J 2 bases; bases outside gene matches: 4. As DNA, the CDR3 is TGTGCCAGCACGACTAGCGGGATAGCCTACGAGCAGTACTTC. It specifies CASTTSGIAYEQYF.

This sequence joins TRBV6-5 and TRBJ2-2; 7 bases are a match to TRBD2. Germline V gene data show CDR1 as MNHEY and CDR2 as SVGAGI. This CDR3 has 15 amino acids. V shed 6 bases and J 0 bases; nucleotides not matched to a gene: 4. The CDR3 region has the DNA TGTGCCAGCAGAAGGGACTACACGAACACCGGGGAGCTGTTTTTT. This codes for CASRRDYTNTGELFF.

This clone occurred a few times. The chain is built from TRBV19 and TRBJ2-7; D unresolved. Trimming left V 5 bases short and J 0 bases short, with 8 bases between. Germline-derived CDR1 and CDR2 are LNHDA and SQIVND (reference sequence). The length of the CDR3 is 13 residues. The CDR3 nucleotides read TGTGCCAGTAGTCGAGTTCCCTCCTACGAGCAGTACTTC. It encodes CASSRVPSYEQYF.

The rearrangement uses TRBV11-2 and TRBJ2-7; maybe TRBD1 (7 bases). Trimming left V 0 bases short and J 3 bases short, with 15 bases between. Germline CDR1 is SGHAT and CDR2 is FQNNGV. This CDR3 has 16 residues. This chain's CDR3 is CASSLDPGAGGYEQYF. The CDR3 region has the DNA TGTGCCAGCAGCTTAGACCCGGGGGCAGGGGGCTACGAGCAGTACTTC.

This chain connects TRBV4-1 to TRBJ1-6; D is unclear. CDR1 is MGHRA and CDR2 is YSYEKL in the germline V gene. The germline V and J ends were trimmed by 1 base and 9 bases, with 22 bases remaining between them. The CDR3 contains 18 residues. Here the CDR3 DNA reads TGCGCCAGCAGCCAAGTCGGTGGGCGGCGGGCTGCCGCTTCACCCCTCCACTTT. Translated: CASSQVGGRRAAASPLHF.

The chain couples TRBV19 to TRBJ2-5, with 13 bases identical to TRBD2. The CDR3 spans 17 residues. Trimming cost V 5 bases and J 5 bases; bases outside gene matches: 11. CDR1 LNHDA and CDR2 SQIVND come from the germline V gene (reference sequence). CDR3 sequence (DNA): TGTGCCAGTAGTTTGGGACTAGCGGGATCAACCGGGGAGACCCAGTACTTC. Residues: CASSLGLAGSTGETQYF.

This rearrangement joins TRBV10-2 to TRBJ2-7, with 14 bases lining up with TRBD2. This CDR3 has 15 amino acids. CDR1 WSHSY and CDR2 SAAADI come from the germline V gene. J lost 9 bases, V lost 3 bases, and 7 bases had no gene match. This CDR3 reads CASSETGLAGDWQYF. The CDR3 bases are TGCGCCAGCAGTGAAACGGGACTAGCGGGAGATTGGCAGTACTTC.

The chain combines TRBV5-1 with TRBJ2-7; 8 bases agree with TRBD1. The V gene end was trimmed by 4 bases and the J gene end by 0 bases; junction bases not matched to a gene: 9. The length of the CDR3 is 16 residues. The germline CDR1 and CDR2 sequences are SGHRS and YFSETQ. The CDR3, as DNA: TGCGCCAGCAGCAGAGGACAGGGCAGTAGCTCCTACGAGCAGTACTTC. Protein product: CASSRGQGSSSYEQYF.

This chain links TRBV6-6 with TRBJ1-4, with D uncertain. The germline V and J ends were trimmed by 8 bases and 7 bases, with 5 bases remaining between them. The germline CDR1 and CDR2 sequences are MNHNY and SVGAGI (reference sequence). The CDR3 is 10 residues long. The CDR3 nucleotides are TGTGCCAGCCGGGGTGAAAAACTGTTTTTT. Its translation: CASRGEKLFF.

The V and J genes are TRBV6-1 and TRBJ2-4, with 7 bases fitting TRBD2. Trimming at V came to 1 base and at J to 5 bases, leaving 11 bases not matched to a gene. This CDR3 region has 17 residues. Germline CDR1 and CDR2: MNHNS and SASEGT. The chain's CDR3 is CASSEGRAGARENIQYF. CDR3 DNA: TGTGCCAGCAGTGAAGGTCGCGCGGGAGCTCGTGAAAACATTCAGTACTTC.

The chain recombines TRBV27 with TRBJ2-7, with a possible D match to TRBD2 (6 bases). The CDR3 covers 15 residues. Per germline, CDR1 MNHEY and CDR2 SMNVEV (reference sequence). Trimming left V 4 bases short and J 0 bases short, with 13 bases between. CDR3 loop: CASSSPGLISYEQYF. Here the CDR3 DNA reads TGTGCCAGCAGTTCTCCGGGACTGATCTCCTACGAGCAGTACTTC.

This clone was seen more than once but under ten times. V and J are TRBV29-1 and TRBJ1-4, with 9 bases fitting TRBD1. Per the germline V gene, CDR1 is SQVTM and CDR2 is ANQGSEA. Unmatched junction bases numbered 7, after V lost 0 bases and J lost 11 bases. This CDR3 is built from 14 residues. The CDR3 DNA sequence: TGCAGCGTTGAAGATGTGGGACAGGGACGGAAACTGTTTTTT. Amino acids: CSVEDVGQGRKLFF.

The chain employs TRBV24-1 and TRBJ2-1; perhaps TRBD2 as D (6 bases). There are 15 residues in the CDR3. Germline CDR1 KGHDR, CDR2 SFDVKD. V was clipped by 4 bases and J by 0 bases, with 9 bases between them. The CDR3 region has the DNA TGTGCCACCAGTGAAACTAGCAGCTCCTACAATGAGCAGTTCTTC. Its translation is CATSETSSSYNEQFF.

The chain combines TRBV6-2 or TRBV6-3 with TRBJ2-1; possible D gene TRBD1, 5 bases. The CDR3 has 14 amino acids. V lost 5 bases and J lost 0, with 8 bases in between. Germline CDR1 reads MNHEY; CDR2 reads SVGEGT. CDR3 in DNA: TGTGCCAGCAGTGGGGCGGACTCCTACAATGAGCAGTTCTTC. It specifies CASSGADSYNEQFF.

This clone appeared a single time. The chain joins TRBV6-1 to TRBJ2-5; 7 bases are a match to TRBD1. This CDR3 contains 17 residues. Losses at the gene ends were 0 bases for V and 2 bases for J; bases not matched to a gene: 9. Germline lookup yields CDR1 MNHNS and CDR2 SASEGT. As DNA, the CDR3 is TGTGCCAGCAGTGAAGCCGAGGTAGGGGGCGGGCAAGAGACCCAGTACTTC. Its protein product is CASSEAEVGGGQETQYF.

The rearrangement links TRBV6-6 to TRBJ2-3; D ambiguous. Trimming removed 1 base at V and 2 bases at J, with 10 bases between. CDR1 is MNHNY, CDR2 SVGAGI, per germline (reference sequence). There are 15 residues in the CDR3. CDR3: CASSYLSRNTDTQYF. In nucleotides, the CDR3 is TGTGCCAGCAGTTACTTATCGAGGAACACAGATACGCAGTATTTT.

The chain's CDR3 is CSAGTSGSSVEQFF. CDR3 nucleotides: TGCAGCGCGGGGACTAGCGGGAGCTCTGTTGAGCAGTTCTTC. This chain links TRBV29-1 with TRBJ2-1; 14 bases are a match to TRBD2. Trimming at V came to 7 bases and at J to 9 bases, leaving 8 bases not matched to a gene. The CDR3 runs 14 residues. Germline V gene data show CDR1 as SQVTM and CDR2 as ANQGSEA.

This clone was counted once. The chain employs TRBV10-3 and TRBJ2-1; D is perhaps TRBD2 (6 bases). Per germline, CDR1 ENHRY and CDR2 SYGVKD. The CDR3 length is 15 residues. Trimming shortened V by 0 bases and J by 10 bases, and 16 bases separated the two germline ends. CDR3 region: CAISESRTGVREQFF. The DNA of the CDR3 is TGTGCCATCAGTGAGTCTAGAACGGGAGTAAGGGAGCAGTTCTTC.

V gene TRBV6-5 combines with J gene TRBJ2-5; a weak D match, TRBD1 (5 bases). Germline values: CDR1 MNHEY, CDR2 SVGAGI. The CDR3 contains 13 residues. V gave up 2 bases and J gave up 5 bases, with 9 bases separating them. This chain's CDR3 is CASSYDRRETQYF. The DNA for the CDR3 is TGTGCCAGCAGTTACGACAGAAGGGAGACCCAGTACTTC.

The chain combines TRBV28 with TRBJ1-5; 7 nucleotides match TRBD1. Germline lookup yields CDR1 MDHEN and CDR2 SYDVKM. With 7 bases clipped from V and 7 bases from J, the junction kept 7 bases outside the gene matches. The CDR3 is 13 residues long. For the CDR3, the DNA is TGTGCCAGCATGACAGGGCAGGGCCAGCCCCAGCATTTT. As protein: CASMTGQGQPQHF.

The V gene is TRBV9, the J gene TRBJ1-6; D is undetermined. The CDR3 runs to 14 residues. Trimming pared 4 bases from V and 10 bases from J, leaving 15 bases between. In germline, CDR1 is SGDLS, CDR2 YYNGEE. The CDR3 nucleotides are TGTGCCAGCAGCCCTTATAGCGACGGGTCACCCCTCCACTTT. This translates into CASSPYSDGSPLHF.

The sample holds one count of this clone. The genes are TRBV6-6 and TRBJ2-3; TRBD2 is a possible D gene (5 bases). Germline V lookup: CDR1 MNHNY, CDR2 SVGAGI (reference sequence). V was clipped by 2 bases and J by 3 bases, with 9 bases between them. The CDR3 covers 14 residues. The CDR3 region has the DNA TGTGCCAGCAGTTACGGAGGCTTGACAGATACGCAGTATTTT. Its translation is CASSYGGLTDTQYF.

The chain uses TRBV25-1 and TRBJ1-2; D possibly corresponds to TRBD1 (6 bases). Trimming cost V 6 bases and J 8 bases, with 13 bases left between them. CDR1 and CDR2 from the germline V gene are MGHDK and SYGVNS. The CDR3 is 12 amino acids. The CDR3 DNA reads TGTGCCAGCAGCGTAAACAGGGACGGCTACACCTTC. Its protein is CASSVNRDGYTF.